This entry is about one TCR beta chain. The CDR3 consists of 12 residues. V shed 4 bases and J shed 8 bases, with 9 bases lying between them. CDR1 SGHVS and CDR2 FNYEAQ come from the germline V gene. In the original processing: How many nucleated cells were present was estimated from reference gene primer amplification. Sequencing was performed with immunoSEQ multiplex PCR; in TCRdb, only in-frame clones are kept and a portion is missing. V, J and clone size reflect that table, while D and trimming were determined from the DNA. Among about 180,000 clones listed, around 83% were seen once. The sample originates from a study of blood T cell repertoires in COVID-19.

This chain uses TRBV7-6 with TRBJ2-1; the D gene is possibly TRBD2 (6 bases). The sequenced sample consisted of peripheral blood. The TCR was taken from a woman in her 70s with COVID-19, enrolled during active disease. DNA of the CDR3: TGTGCCAGCAGCTCCCGGGGGTATGAGCAGTTCTTC. Its translation: CASSSRGYEQFF.